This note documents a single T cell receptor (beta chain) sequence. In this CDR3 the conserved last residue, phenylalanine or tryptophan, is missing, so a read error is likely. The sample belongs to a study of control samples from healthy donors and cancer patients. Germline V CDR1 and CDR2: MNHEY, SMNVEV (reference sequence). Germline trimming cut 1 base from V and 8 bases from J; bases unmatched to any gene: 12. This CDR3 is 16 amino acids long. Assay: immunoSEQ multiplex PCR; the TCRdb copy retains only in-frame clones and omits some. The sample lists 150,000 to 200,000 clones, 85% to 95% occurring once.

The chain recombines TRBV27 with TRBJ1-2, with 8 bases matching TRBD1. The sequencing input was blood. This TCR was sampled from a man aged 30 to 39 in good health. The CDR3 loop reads CASSLLGQGARRGYTL. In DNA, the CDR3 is TGTGCCAGCAGTTTATTGGGCCAGGGGGCGCGTCGAGGCTACACCCTC.